A selection of T cell receptor beta chains follows, all from one sample in a study of T cells expressing NK-cell markers. TCRdb derives one entry per CDR3 protein from the 5' RACE reads, leaving out DNA. The table gives about 140,000 distinct CDR3 sequences; the top ten clones make up around 10% of it. The specimen sequenced was blood T cells: a sorted CD56 or NKG2C T cell subset, CD4+ or CD8+ T cells, or bulk PBMC T cells (not recorded which). The receptor source for this set is a man younger than 30 in good health. Each CDR3 is given with its conserved first and last residue. Fields, in order: V gene, J gene, CDR3 protein.

TRBV7-3,TRBJ2-6,CASSLAGANVLTF
TRBV7-9,TRBJ2-1,CASSRQGILPYNEQFF
TRBV12-3/TRBV12-4,TRBJ2-2,CASSLAGYAGELFF
TRBV12-3/TRBV12-4,TRBJ2-1,CASRTGSNDGEQFF
TRBV15,TRBJ2-3,CATSRASGTTTQYF
TRBV9,TRBJ2-1,CASSPRQGAETYNEQFF
TRBV28,TRBJ1-2,CATNLVDTYGYTF
TRBV29-1,TRBJ2-2,CSVDGGQGGELFF
TRBV7-9,TRBJ1-2,CASRRGQANYGYTF
TRBV18,TRBJ2-5,CASSPEEDGQEDQYF
TRBV7-9,TRBJ2-2,CASSTTIGELFF
TRBV30,TRBJ1-1,CAWRAGDFEAFF
TRBV3-1,TRBJ2-1,CASSQDLAGTSYNEQFF
TRBV20-1,TRBJ2-1,CSATAGPYNEQFF
TRBV7-6,TRBJ2-2,CASGTGKTGELFF
TRBV30,TRBJ2-2,CAWTPGLNTGELFF
TRBV29-1,TRBJ2-7,CSVEDEGNEQYF
TRBV19,TRBJ2-7,CASSITVPGTYEQYF
TRBV12-3/TRBV12-4,TRBJ2-2,CASSFRTGTGELFF
TRBV15,TRBJ2-7,CATSRDIGTGLYEQYF
TRBV12-3/TRBV12-4,TRBJ2-4,CASSLVATRNIQYF
TRBV9,TRBJ2-7,CASSVTGLSSYEQYF
TRBV7-2,TRBJ2-5,CASSEPPGLAEETQYF
TRBV11-2,TRBJ2-4,CASSLKDRVRNIQYF
TRBV12-3/TRBV12-4,TRBJ2-1,CASSPRLAGGRNEQFF
TRBV6-2/TRBV6-3,TRBJ2-2,CASGESGRGTGELFF
TRBV9,TRBJ2-3,CASSVGGLAPTPGDTQYF
TRBV19,TRBJ1-2,CASPSFGTGSYGYTF
TRBV10-3,TRBJ2-1,CAISEHGTSGNNEQFF
TRBV15,TRBJ2-1,CAGRTSGSYEQFF
TRBV9,TRBJ2-3,CASSAQTGPSTDTQYF
TRBV12-3/TRBV12-4,TRBJ1-1,CASSFEGSTEAFF
TRBV20-1,TRBJ2-5,CSARPLLAGVGETQYF
TRBV29-1,TRBJ2-1,CSVEGYGGRGLEQFF
TRBV20-1,TRBJ2-3,CSASGLADTTDTQYF
TRBV2,TRBJ2-5,CASSDSSFQETQYF
TRBV20-1,TRBJ1-2,CRTGTDPFTGYGYTF
TRBV19,TRBJ1-2,CASKKEEGLNYGYTF
TRBV11-2,TRBJ2-5,CASSPLAGEETQYF
TRBV7-8,TRBJ2-3,CASSRDSPSTDTQYF
TRBV12-3/TRBV12-4,TRBJ2-1,CASSTSLTGGGEQFF
TRBV20-1,TRBJ2-1,CSARPADWRSGRAGEQFF
TRBV6-1,TRBJ2-7,CASSGTDSSYEQYF
TRBV14,TRBJ2-1,CASSQDGERFF
TRBV5-1,TRBJ2-2,CASSLSWQADGELFF
TRBV14,TRBJ2-1,CASSQDLGTSGSPYNEQFF
TRBV2,TRBJ2-3,CASSGFGSASGDTQYF
TRBV15,TRBJ2-3,CATSREAGVTHTDTQYF
TRBV2,TRBJ1-1,CASRVGQMNTEAFF